This record looks at one T cell receptor (beta chain) sequence and its context. Authors' data handling: From reference gene primer amplification, estimates of nucleated cell counts were derived. The method was immunoSEQ multiplex PCR; TCRdb's version includes in-frame clones alone and lacks a portion of them. V and J calls and clone size come straight from that table; D and trimming were deduced from the DNA. In the table there are more than 95,000 clones, around 76% of which are singletons. This entry is derived from a study of blood T cell repertoires in COVID-19. Study information: The United States, Italy and Spain supplied acute and convalescent COVID-19 samples. PBMCs, B-cell-depleted T cells, or T cells were the source of the cDNA or gDNA that made up the material.

The germline V gene has CDR1 SGHVS and CDR2 FNYEAQ. CDR3 length: 14 residues. With V trimmed by 3 bases and J by 5 bases, 6 bases remained unmatched. Sequencing was performed on peripheral blood. The chain has TRBV7-6 and TRBJ1-1; TRBD1 matches at 7 bases. This receptor was identified in a woman in her 70s with acute or convalescent COVID-19. The CDR3 region is CASSFGQEATEAFF. The CDR3 nucleotides read TGTGCCAGCAGCTTCGGACAGGAGGCAACTGAAGCTTTCTTT.